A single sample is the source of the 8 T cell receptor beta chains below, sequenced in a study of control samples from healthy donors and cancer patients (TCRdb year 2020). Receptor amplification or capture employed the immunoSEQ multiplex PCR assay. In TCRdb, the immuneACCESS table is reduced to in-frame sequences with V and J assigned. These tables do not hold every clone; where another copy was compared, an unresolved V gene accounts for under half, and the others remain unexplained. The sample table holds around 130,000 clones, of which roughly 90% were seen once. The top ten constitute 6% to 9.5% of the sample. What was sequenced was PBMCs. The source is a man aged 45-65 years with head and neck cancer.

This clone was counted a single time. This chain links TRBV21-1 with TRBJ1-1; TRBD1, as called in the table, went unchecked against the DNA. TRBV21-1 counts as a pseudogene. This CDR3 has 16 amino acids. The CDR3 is CASSTPGTGVVPEAFF. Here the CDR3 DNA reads TGTGCCAGCAGCACACCCGGGACAGGGGTTGTCCCTGAAGCTTTCTTT.

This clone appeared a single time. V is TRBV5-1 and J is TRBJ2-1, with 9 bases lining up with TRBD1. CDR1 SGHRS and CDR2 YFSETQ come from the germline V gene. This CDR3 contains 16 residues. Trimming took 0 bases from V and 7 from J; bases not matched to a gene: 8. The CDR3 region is CASSLARDRVTNEQFF. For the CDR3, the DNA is TGCGCCAGCAGCTTGGCCCGGGACAGGGTTACAAATGAGCAGTTCTTC.

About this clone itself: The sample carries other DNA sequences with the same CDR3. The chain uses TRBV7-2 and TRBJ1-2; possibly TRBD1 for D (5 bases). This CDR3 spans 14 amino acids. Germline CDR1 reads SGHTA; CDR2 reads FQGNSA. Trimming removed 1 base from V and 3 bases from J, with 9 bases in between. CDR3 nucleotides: TGTGCCAGCAGCTTAGGGGGCCAGGACTATGGCTACACCTTC. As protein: CASSLGGQDYGYTF.

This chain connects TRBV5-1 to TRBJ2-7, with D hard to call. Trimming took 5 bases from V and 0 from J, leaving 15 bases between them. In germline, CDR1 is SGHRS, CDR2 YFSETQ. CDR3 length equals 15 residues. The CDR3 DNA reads TGCGCCAGCAGGACTCTCTGGGCAAGCTCCTACGAGCAGTACTTC. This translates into CASRTLWASSYEQYF.

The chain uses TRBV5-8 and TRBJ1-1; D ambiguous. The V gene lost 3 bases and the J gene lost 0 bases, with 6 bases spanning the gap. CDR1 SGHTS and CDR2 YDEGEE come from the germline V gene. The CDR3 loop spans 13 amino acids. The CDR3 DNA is TGTGCCAGCAGCTCCACCATGAACACTGAAGCTTTCTTT. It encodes CASSSTMNTEAFF.

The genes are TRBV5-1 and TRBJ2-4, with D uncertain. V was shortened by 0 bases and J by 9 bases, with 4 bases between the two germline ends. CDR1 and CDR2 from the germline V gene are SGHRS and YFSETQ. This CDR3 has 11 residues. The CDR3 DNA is TGCGCCAGCAGCTTGGATGGCATTCAGTACTTC. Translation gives CASSLDGIQYF.

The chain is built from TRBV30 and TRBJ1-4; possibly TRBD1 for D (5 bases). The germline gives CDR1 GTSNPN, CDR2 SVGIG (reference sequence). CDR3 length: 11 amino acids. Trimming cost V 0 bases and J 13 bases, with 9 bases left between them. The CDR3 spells CAWSVQGVLFF. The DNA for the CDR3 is TGTGCCTGGAGTGTACAAGGGGTACTGTTTTTT.

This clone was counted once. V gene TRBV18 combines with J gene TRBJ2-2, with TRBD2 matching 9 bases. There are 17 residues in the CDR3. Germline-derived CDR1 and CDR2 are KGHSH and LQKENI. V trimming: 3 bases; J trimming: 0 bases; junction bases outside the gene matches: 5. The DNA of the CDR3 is TGTGCCAGCTCACCGTTTAGCGGGGGACCGAACACCGGGGAGCTGTTTTTT. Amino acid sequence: CASSPFSGGPNTGELFF.